The TCR beta chain described here comes from a study of CD8 T cells in Susac syndrome. Roughly 0.45 to 1 ug RNA was reverse transcribed with random hexamers. TCRdb independently ran MiXCR on the immunoSEQ multiplex PCR reads; one entry per CDR3 protein. There are under 200,000 distinct CDR3 sequences in the sample; 90% to 95% occur only once, and 0.087% lies in the top ten. The V and J ends lost 2 bases and 0 bases respectively, with 17 bases between them. CDR1 MNHEY and CDR2 SVGAGI come from the germline V gene. CDR3 length: 18 amino acids. The chain has TRBV6-5 and TRBJ1-3; possibly TRBD1 for D (6 bases). The clonotype was recovered from a human donor with Susac syndrome. Sequencing was performed on CD4+ T cells from PBMCs. The DNA for the CDR3 is TGTGCCAGCAGTTACCTAACAGGGATAGGCTCCTCTGGAAACACCATATATTTT. Its protein product is CASSYLTGIGSSGNTIYF.